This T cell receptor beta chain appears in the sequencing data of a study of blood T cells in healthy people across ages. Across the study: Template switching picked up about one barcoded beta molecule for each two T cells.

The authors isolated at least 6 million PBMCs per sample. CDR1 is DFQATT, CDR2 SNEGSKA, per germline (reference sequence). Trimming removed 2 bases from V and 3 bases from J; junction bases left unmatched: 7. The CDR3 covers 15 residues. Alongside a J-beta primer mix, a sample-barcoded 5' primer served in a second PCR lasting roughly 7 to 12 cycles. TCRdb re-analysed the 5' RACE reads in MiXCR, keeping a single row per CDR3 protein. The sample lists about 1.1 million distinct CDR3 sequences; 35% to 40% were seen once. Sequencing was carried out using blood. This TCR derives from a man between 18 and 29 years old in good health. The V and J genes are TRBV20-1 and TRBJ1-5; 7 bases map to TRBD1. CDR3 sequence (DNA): TGCAGTGCTAGACTAGACAGGGTACTCAATCAGCCCCAGCATTTT. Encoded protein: CSARLDRVLNQPQHF.